The present entry profiles one T cell receptor (beta chain) with its context. Antigen specificity is unknown. What was sequenced were expressed TCRB transcripts, since all of the isolated RNA had been reverse transcribed. Here immunoSEQ multiplex PCR was the method, and the copy in TCRdb shows in-frame clones only, minus some. Among some 350,000 clones listed, approximately 13% were seen once. Germline loops: CDR1 GTSNPN, CDR2 SVGIG (reference sequence). The CDR3 has 12 amino acids. V lost 4 bases and J 7 bases, leaving 13 bases between the germline ends. The record originates from a study of beta chain features in type 1 diabetes. Overall study findings and caveats: In every one of the four CD4+ subsets, TCRB CDR3s were moderately but significantly shorter in Type 1 diabetes patients.

This clonotype was obtained from a woman aged 18 to 35 with type 1 diabetes. Sequenced material: naive CD4+ T cells from blood. The genes are TRBV30 and TRBJ1-2, with no clear D. CDR3 protein: CAWNGPGGGYTF. Here the CDR3 DNA reads TGTGCCTGGAATGGCCCCGGAGGTGGCTACACCTTC.